One and the same sample provided the 29 T cell receptor beta chains below, sequenced in a study of cytomegalovirus exposure and HLA in healthy donors. Only in-frame clones appear in the TCRdb table, and some are missing; sequencing was by immunoSEQ multiplex PCR. This sample yields some 170,000 clones, of which around nine tenths are seen a single time; less than 3.5% belongs to the top ten. Sequenced sample: PBMCs. The origin of the receptors is a man between 18 and 29 years old in good health and CMV-seropositive.

The V and J genes are TRBV7-9 and TRBJ1-5; no clear D gene. Germline CDR1 is SEHNR and CDR2 is FQNEAQ (reference sequence). The V gene lost 5 bases and the J gene lost 4 bases, with 15 bases spanning the gap. The CDR3 has 15 amino acids. The CDR3 sequence is CASSRVGLENQPQHF. The CDR3 DNA reads TGTGCCAGCAGCCGCGTTGGTTTGGAGAATCAGCCCCAGCATTTT.

This clone was seen only once. This chain links TRBV30 with TRBJ2-7; weak D call: TRBD1 (5 bases). The CDR3 totals 13 residues. Trimming removed 5 bases at V and 6 bases at J, with 17 bases between. Germline V gene lookup returns CDR1 GTSNPN and CDR2 SVGIG (reference sequence). The CDR3 coding sequence is TGTGCCTGGGAAGTGTTAGACAGTACCGAGCAGTACTTC. It translates to CAWEVLDSTEQYF.

The chain joins TRBV13 to TRBJ1-5, with 11 bases fitting TRBD1. The germline gives CDR1 PRHDT, CDR2 FYEKMQ (reference sequence). V was clipped by 3 bases and J by 8 bases; unmatched bases: 6. The CDR3 consists of 15 residues. The CDR3 region has the DNA TGTGCCAGCAGCTTGGGACAGGGGGAATTTAAGCCCCAGCATTTT. This encodes CASSLGQGEFKPQHF.

The chain couples TRBV6-1 to TRBJ2-5, with TRBD1 as a possible D gene (6 bases). The CDR3 consists of 13 residues. V was clipped by 6 bases and J by 2 bases, with 10 bases between them. Germline V gene lookup returns CDR1 MNHNS and CDR2 SASEGT. The CDR3 DNA is TGTGCCAGCAGACGGACAGCGCAAGAGACCCAGTACTTC. It yields the protein CASRRTAQETQYF.

The CDR3 nucleotides read TGCGCCAGCAGCCAAGAAGGGCCGGGACTAGCGGGAGTGAGAGATACGCAGTATTTT. Translation gives CASSQEGPGLAGVRDTQYF. This chain connects TRBV4-3 to TRBJ2-3; 14 positions match TRBD2. The CDR3 totals 19 residues. Unmatched junction bases numbered 10, after V lost 0 bases and J lost 5 bases. Germline V gives CDR1 LGHNA, CDR2 YSLEER.

The chain employs TRBV30 and TRBJ1-5; unclear D gene. Germline assignment: CDR1 GTSNPN and CDR2 SVGIG (reference sequence). The CDR3 has 13 residues. V was trimmed by 2 bases and J by 4 bases, leaving 9 bases between them. CDR3 region: CAWSRQENQPQHF. The CDR3 DNA sequence: TGTGCCTGGAGTAGGCAGGAAAATCAGCCCCAGCATTTT.

This clone has just one count. The chain combines TRBV27 with TRBJ2-1; no reliable D call. Germline CDR1 MNHEY, CDR2 SMNVEV (reference sequence). The CDR3 sequence is 12 residues long. V was pared by 2 bases and J by 10 bases, with 9 bases between. CDR3 loop: CASSLVAGEQFF. The CDR3 nucleotides read TGTGCCAGCAGTTTAGTGGCAGGAGAGCAGTTCTTC.

This chain uses TRBV30 with TRBJ1-2; D gene unclear. Looked up from germline, CDR1 is GTSNPN and CDR2 is SVGIG (reference sequence). The CDR3 loop spans 12 amino acids. The germline V and J ends were trimmed by 6 bases and 4 bases, with 12 bases remaining between them. The CDR3 region is CACLREGYGYTF. In DNA form, the CDR3 reads TGTGCCTGCTTGAGGGAAGGCTATGGCTACACCTTC.

The V and J genes are TRBV19 and TRBJ1-2; D gene ambiguous. Per the germline V gene, CDR1 is LNHDA and CDR2 is SQIVND (reference sequence). The ends were cut back, 7 bases at V and 2 bases at J, with 14 bases in the middle. This CDR3 spans 14 amino acids. The CDR3 is CASTSRGTNYGYTF. CDR3 nucleotide sequence: TGTGCCAGTACGAGCCGGGGTACCAACTATGGCTACACCTTC. Complete variable domain (other parts from reference TRBV19 and TRBJ1-2): DGGITQSPKYLFRKEGQNVTLSCEQNLNHDAMYWYRQDPGQGLRLIYYSQIVNDFQKGDIAEGYSVSREKKESFPLTVTSAQKNPTAFYLCASTSRGTNYGYTFGSGTRLTVV.

The chain recombines TRBV11-2 with TRBJ2-3; 12 nucleotides agree with TRBD2. The CDR3 sequence is 19 residues long. Germline assignment: CDR1 SGHAT and CDR2 FQNNGV. The trim removed 5 bases at V and 4 bases at J, leaving 16 bases unmatched. The CDR3 loop is CASSRRRSLAGGIADTQYF. The CDR3 DNA sequence: TGTGCCAGCAGCCGACGGCGTAGTCTAGCGGGGGGGATAGCAGATACGCAGTATTTT.

The V gene is TRBV5-6, the J gene TRBJ2-3; D perhaps matches TRBD1 (6 bases). Per the germline V gene, CDR1 is SGHDT and CDR2 is YYEEEE. V was cut by 3 bases and J by 6 bases, with 20 bases left in between. CDR3 size: 16 residues. CDR3 coding DNA: TGTGCCAGCAGCTCCCGAACGGGGCCAACAGGGGATACGCAGTATTTT. It yields the protein CASSSRTGPTGDTQYF.

This chain connects TRBV7-2 to TRBJ1-5, with D maybe TRBD1 (6 bases). This CDR3 contains 14 residues. Germline loops: CDR1 SGHTA, CDR2 FQGNSA. The germline V and J ends were trimmed by 4 bases and 7 bases, with 14 bases remaining between them. CDR3 sequence reads: CASSSQGGDQPQHF. CDR3 nucleotides: TGTGCCAGCAGCTCACAGGGTGGGGACCAGCCCCAGCATTTT. Combining the CDR3 with reference TRBV7-2 and TRBJ1-5 gives the whole variable domain GAGVSQSPSNKVTEKGKDVELRCDPISGHTALYWYRQSLGQGLEFLIYFQGNSAPDKSGLPSDRFSAERTGGSVSTLTIQRTQQEDSAVYLCASSSQGGDQPQHFGDGTRLSIL.

The gene calls are TRBV4-3 and TRBJ1-1; 8 nucleotides agree with TRBD1. The junction had 5 bases not matched to a gene; V was cut back by 0 bases and J by 2 bases. The CDR3 is 16 amino acids. Germline V gene lookup returns CDR1 LGHNA and CDR2 YSLEER. As DNA, the CDR3 is TGCGCCAGCAGCCAAGATCGGACAGGGAGAAACACTGAAGCTTTCTTT. Translation: CASSQDRTGRNTEAFF.

CDR3 loop: CASSFKGTDTQYF. CDR3 in DNA: TGTGCCAGCAGCTTCAAGGGGACAGATACGCAGTATTTT. The chain uses TRBV7-3 and TRBJ2-3; D might be TRBD1 (5 bases). Trimming removed 3 bases from V and 3 bases from J, with 7 bases in between. CDR3 length: 13 amino acids. The germline V gene encodes CDR1 SGHTA and CDR2 FQGTGA.

In the case of this clone: The same CDR3 also results from other DNA sequences found in this sample. The chain has TRBV9 and TRBJ2-1; tentative D call: TRBD1 (5 bases). This CDR3 is built from 13 residues. V lost 0 bases and J lost 6, with 7 bases in between. CDR1 and CDR2 (germline): SGDLS, YYNGEE. CDR3 residues: CASSVGGRNEQFF. The DNA for the CDR3 is TGTGCCAGCAGCGTAGGGGGCCGCAATGAGCAGTTCTTC. The whole variable domain, filled in from reference TRBV9 and TRBJ2-1, reads DSGVTQTPKHLITATGQRVTLRCSPRSGDLSVYWYQQSLDQGLQFLIQYYNGEERAKGNILERFSAQQFPDLHSELNLSSLELGDSALYFCASSVGGRNEQFFGPGTRLTVL.

V is TRBV2 and J is TRBJ1-3; 9 positions match TRBD1. Germline CDR1 reads SNHLY; CDR2 reads FYNNEI. The CDR3 consists of 14 residues. V shed 5 bases, J shed 5 bases, and the junction held 4 bases outside the gene matches. In DNA form, the CDR3 reads TGTGCCAGCAGTTCCGGGACAGGGAGAAACACCATATATTTT. Protein sequence: CASSSGTGRNTIYF.

The chain carries TRBV11-2 and TRBJ2-5; 7 nucleotides match TRBD1. CDR3 size: 15 residues. Trimming cost V 4 bases and J 5 bases; bases outside gene matches: 10. Germline lookup yields CDR1 SGHAT and CDR2 FQNNGV. The CDR3 region is CASSSTTGWEETQYF. CDR3 nucleotide sequence: TGTGCCAGCAGCTCGACGACAGGGTGGGAGGAGACCCAGTACTTC.

CDR3 bases: TGTGCCAGCAGTCCACAAACCCTAGCGGGAATGGATACGCAGTATTTT. Its protein is CASSPQTLAGMDTQYF. The chain has TRBV27 and TRBJ2-3, with 9 bases identical to TRBD2. Germline V CDR1 and CDR2: MNHEY, SMNVEV (reference sequence). The CDR3 consists of 16 residues. The J segment lost 6 bases and the V segment lost 5 bases, leaving 12 bases of the junction unmatched.

The chain recombines TRBV4-1 with TRBJ2-7; possibly TRBD2 for D (5 bases). The CDR3 contains 16 residues. Germline V lookup: CDR1 MGHRA, CDR2 YSYEKL. V was clipped by 0 bases and J by 2 bases, with 14 bases between them. CDR3 loop: CASSQEGYERAYEQYF. In DNA form, the CDR3 reads TGCGCCAGCAGCCAAGAGGGGTATGAGAGGGCCTACGAGCAGTACTTC.

This chain links TRBV28 with TRBJ1-5, with D uncertain. The CDR3 loop spans 12 amino acids. CDR1 MDHEN and CDR2 SYDVKM come from the germline V gene. Between the trimmed V and J ends, which lost 5 bases and 9 bases, there was a span of 11 bases. CDR3 region: CASSLYGVPQHF. The CDR3, as DNA: TGTGCCAGCAGTCTCTACGGGGTGCCCCAGCATTTT.

The V call is TRBV9, the J call TRBJ2-1, with TRBD1 identical over 11 bases. Germline lookup yields CDR1 SGDLS and CDR2 YYNGEE. J was trimmed by 8 bases and V by 4 bases; bases with no gene match: 8. The CDR3 consists of 15 residues. The chain's CDR3 is CASSPDRGPFDEQFF. The CDR3 coding sequence is TGTGCCAGCAGCCCGGACAGGGGGCCGTTCGATGAGCAGTTCTTC.

The chain carries TRBV7-2 and TRBJ2-7, with TRBD2 identical over 8 bases. Germline trimming cut 1 base from V and 7 bases from J; bases unmatched to any gene: 12. The CDR3 runs to 16 residues. Germline V gene sequence: CDR1 SGHTA, CDR2 FQGNSA. CDR3 amino acids: CASSLEALGTSSEQYF. In DNA, the CDR3 is TGTGCCAGCAGCTTAGAAGCGTTGGGGACTAGTAGTGAGCAGTACTTC.

The chain combines TRBV18 with TRBJ2-5, with D possibly being TRBD1 (6 bases). There are 14 residues in the CDR3. The germline gives CDR1 KGHSH, CDR2 LQKENI. The V end was cut by 4 bases, the J end by 2 bases, with 11 bases between. The CDR3 nucleotides read TGTGCCAGCTCACGAGGGGGATGGCAAGAGACCCAGTACTTC. The encoded protein is CASSRGGWQETQYF.

This rearrangement joins TRBV27 to TRBJ2-7; D not certain. From germline, CDR1 is MNHEY and CDR2 SMNVEV (reference sequence). V shed 6 bases and J shed 3 bases, with 3 bases lying between them. The CDR3 has 10 amino acids. The CDR3 DNA reads as TGTGCCAGCAGCATCTACGAGCAGTACTTC. Residues: CASSIYEQYF.

The J gene is TRBJ2-7, the V gene TRBV21-1; TRBD1 is the table's D call and was not checked against the DNA. TRBV21-1 is listed as a pseudogene. The CDR3 runs 12 residues. The CDR3 DNA sequence: TGTGCCAGCGCAACAGGGTTCTACGAGCAGTACTTC. Protein product: CASATGFYEQYF.

The chain joins TRBV9 to TRBJ2-2; TRBD2 might be the D (5 bases). CDR1 and CDR2 from the germline V gene are SGDLS and YYNGEE. Deletions cut 2 bases from V and 6 bases from J, with 17 bases between. The CDR3 extends over 16 amino acids. The CDR3 nucleotides read TGTGCCAGCAGCGTTTGGAGCGGACTTAGCCCCGGGGAGCTGTTTTTT. It encodes CASSVWSGLSPGELFF. The full variable domain, completed using reference TRBV9 and TRBJ2-2, is DSGVTQTPKHLITATGQRVTLRCSPRSGDLSVYWYQQSLDQGLQFLIQYYNGEERAKGNILERFSAQQFPDLHSELNLSSLELGDSALYFCASSVWSGLSPGELFFGEGSRLTVL.

The CDR3 is CASSSRVDGNYGYTF. CDR3 nucleotide sequence: TGTGCCAGCAGTTCCCGGGTCGACGGGAACTATGGCTACACCTTC. The genes are TRBV27 and TRBJ1-2, with D unclear. Germline V gene sequence: CDR1 MNHEY, CDR2 SMNVEV (reference sequence). This CDR3 spans 15 amino acids. V shed 4 bases and J shed 2 bases, with 14 bases lying between them.

The gene calls are TRBV10-3 and TRBJ2-7; 7 bases are shared with TRBD1. The CDR3 loop spans 14 amino acids. Germline V gene data show CDR1 as ENHRY and CDR2 as SYGVKD. After removal of 6 bases from V and 4 bases from J, the junction contained 9 bases not matched to a gene. The CDR3 loop reads CAIRKQGLHYEQYF. In nucleotides, the CDR3 is TGTGCCATCAGGAAACAGGGGCTCCATTACGAGCAGTACTTC.

V and J are TRBV4-2 and TRBJ2-3, with 8 nucleotides matching TRBD2. CDR1 LGHNA and CDR2 YNFKEQ come from the germline V gene. CDR3 length: 16 amino acids. J gave up 6 bases and V 0 bases, and 8 bases lay outside the gene matches. CDR3: CASSQETGGASDTQYF. CDR3 nucleotides: TGTGCCAGCAGCCAAGAAACCGGGGGGGCTTCGGATACGCAGTATTTT.